This TCR beta chain was identified in a study of sequential checkpoint blockade in melanoma (dated by TCRdb to 2018 to 2020). Study-level background: Patients were assigned by 1:1 randomization to either first-line nivolumab followed by ipilimumab (arm A) or ipilimumab followed by nivolumab (arm B). Maintenance nivolumab came after each of the two trial sequences. DNA from about 90 melanoma tumor samples collected before treatment underwent TCRbeta immunosequencing. Around 20 patients had matched tumor biopsies taken before treatment and at week 13, after single-agent nivolumab (arm A) or ipilimumab (arm B). The same lesion was the source of around 80% of the matched pre- and post-treatment tumor biopsy pairs. What the authors observed across the whole study: Tumor T-cell fraction and clonality correlated with PD-L1 staining and CD8+ T-cell counts but not with mutational load. Small sample sizes and reduced statistical power limited the within-arm analyses of tumor T-cell fraction. The model for predicting response that combines TCR metrics with mutation burden needs to be validated in larger, independent patient cohorts. In the nivolumab-first arm (arm A), an association was found between pretreatment tumor TIL clonality and response (P = .04). Patients whose tumor T-cell fraction and clonality increased by week 13 were about 30 times more likely to achieve clinical benefit.

The sample's treatment or condition label, decoded: randomized to nivolumab then ipilimumab (arm A) or the reverse (arm B). None of the trial patients had been given prior DNA-damaging chemotherapy. CheckMate 064, a randomized, open-label phase II trial of sequential checkpoint blockade, was the source of the samples, all of which came from patients with melanoma. Genomic DNA from formalin-fixed paraffin-embedded (FFPE) tissue samples was used for tumor TCR sequencing. TCRbeta CDR3 regions were immunosequenced from genomic DNA with the immunoSEQ Assay. Before high-throughput sequencing, the genomic DNA was amplified using bias-controlled multiplex PCR. Regarding the original processing steps: To quantify the absolute abundance of each unique TCRbeta CDR3 region, the sequences were collapsed and filtered. Clonality was defined as 1 minus Pielou's evenness and was calculated using productive rearrangements only. Tumor T-cell fraction was calculated by normalizing TCRbeta template counts to the amount of usable DNA, which was estimated from several housekeeping genes. A previously published method was used to identify clones whose frequencies were significantly greater in on-treatment samples than in baseline samples. TCRdb carries this immuneACCESS record with in-frame sequences only. Its versions omit some clonotypes, under half of them owing to an unresolved V gene in the studies checked, with the rest unexplained. The D gene and trimming were derived from the DNA, and the V and J assignments and clone size from that table. This sample lists about 680 clones; over 25% were detected once. The ten largest account for roughly 25% of the sample.

This clone was observed a few times. Its antigen has not been determined. No quality values exist for individual bases; no much larger clone is one base distant. The source of this sequence is a human donor with melanoma. The sample was tumor tissue (inferred from file names), taken from a patient given nivolumab and ipilimumab in sequence.

The nucleotide sequence reads as follows: TGTGCCAGCAGCTTGGCCCTGGTGGGTTACGAGCAGTACTTC. Its protein product is CASSLALVGYEQYF. The chain was built from TRBV11-3 and TRBJ2-7; no confident D gene assignment can be made. V lost 3 bases and J lost 4 bases; the stretch between them is 13 bases long. Reading the germline V gene gives CDR1 SGHNT and CDR2 YENEEA. The CDR3 goes from the cysteine to the phenylalanine over 14 residues. Just the 42-base CDR3 DNA is kept, in frame starting at base 1.